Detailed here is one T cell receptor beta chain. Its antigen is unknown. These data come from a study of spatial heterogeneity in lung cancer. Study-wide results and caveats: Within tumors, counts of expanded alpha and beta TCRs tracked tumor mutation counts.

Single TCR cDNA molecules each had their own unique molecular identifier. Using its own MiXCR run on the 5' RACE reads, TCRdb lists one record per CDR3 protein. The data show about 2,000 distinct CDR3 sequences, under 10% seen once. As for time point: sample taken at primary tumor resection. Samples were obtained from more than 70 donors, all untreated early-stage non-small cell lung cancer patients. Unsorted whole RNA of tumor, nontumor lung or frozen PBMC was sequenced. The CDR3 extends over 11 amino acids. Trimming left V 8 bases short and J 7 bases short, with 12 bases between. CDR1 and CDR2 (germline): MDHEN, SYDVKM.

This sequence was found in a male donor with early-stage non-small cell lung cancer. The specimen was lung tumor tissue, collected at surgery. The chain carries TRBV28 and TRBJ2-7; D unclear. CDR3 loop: CASSPGWEQYF. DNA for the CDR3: TGTGCCAGCTCCCCGGGCTGGGAGCAGTACTTC.